Many counts were recorded for the clone carrying this TCR beta chain. What it binds is unknown. Construction of the TCRbeta library involved unique molecular identifiers. TCRdb re-called the PCR reads through MiXCR, storing one row per CDR3 protein. The sample gives about 200,000 distinct CDR3 sequences, 5% to 7.5% of which show up once; just over 4.5% is in the top ten. This entry is derived from a study of T-cell reconstitution after alpha-beta-depleted transplantation in children. There are 16 residues in the CDR3. V shed 1 base and J 7 bases; nucleotides not matched to a gene: 5. Study conclusions and caveats: It was reported that alpha-beta T cells came from several hundred expanded graft clones (about two months after transplant). T-cell numbers and diversity, one year after transplant, stemmed largely from T cells that were newly produced.

Here the sequenced sample was PBMCs, taken before TCRalphabeta/CD19-depleted stem cell transplant. This TCR was sampled from a girl younger than two with combined immunodeficiency, due to receive a stem cell transplant. The chain is built from TRBV12-3 or TRBV12-4 and TRBJ2-1, with 12 bases lining up with TRBD2. CDR3 DNA: TGTGCCAGCAGTTTAGGGACTAGCGGGGAAGGGAATGAGCAGTTCTTC. Amino acid sequence: CASSLGTSGEGNEQFF.